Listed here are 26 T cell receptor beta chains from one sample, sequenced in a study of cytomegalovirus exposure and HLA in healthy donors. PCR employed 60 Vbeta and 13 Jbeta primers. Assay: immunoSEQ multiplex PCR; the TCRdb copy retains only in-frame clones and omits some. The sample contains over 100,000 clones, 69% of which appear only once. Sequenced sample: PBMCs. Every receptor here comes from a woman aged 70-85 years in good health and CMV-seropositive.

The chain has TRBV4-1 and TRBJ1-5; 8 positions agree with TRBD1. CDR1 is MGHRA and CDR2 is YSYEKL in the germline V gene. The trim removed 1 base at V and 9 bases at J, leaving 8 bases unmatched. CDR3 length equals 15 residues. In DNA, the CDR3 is TGCGCCAGCAGCCAAGGGACAGGGTGGGAATGGCCCCAGCATTTT. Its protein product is CASSQGTGWEWPQHF.

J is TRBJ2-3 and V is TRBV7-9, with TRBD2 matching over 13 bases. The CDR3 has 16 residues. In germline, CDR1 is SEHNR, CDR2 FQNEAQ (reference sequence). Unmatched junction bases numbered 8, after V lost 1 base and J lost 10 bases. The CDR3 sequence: CASSLVLAGGQVAQYF. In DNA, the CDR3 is TGTGCCAGCAGCTTAGTACTAGCGGGGGGGCAGGTGGCGCAGTATTTT.

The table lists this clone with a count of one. CDR3 protein: CASSLSNTNTEAFF. The CDR3 bases are TGTGCCAGCAGCTTGTCCAACACGAACACTGAAGCTTTCTTT. The V and J genes are TRBV5-6 and TRBJ1-1; no firm D call. Trimming stripped 1 base from V and 1 base from J, with 8 bases between. The germline gives CDR1 SGHDT, CDR2 YYEEEE. This CDR3 contains 14 residues. The variable domain in full, with the rest retrieved from reference TRBV5-6 and TRBJ1-1, is DAGVTQSPTHLIKTRGQQVTLRCSPKSGHDTVSWYQQALGQGPQFIFQYYEEEERQRGNFPDRFSGHQFPNYSSELNVNALLLGDSALYLCASSLSNTNTEAFFGQGTRLTVV.

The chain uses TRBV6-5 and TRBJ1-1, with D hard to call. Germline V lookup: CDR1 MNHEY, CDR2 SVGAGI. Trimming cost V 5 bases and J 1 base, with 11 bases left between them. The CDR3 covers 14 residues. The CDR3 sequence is CASSEPLKNTEAFF. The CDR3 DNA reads TGTGCCAGCAGTGAACCACTCAAGAACACTGAAGCTTTCTTT.

DNA for the CDR3: TGTGCCAGCAGCCAAAACGAGGGCTCTAACCCCTACGAGCAGTACTTC. Translated, it gives CASSQNEGSNPYEQYF. The chain links TRBV4-2 to TRBJ2-7; weak D call: TRBD2 (5 bases). The CDR3 is made up of 16 amino acids. With 2 bases removed from V and 2 bases from J, the gap between germline ends came to 16 bases. The germline gives CDR1 LGHNA, CDR2 YNFKEQ.

The CDR3 here is CASSERTGDPGYTF. For the CDR3, the DNA is TGTGCCAGCAGTGAAAGGACAGGGGATCCTGGCTACACCTTC. The chain combines TRBV6-1 with TRBJ1-2; 9 nucleotides agree with TRBD1. Germline V gene data show CDR1 as MNHNS and CDR2 as SASEGT. J lost 7 bases, V lost 2 bases, and 5 bases had no gene match. This CDR3 has 14 amino acids.

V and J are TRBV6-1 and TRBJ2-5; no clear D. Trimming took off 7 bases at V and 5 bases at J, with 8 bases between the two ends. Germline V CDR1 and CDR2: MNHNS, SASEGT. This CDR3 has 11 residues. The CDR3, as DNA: TGTGCCAGCAACGAGCCTGAGACCCAGTACTTC. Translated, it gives CASNEPETQYF.

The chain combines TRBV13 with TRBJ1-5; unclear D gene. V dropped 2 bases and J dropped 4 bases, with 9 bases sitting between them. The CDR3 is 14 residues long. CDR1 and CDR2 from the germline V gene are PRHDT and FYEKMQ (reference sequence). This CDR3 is CASSLMGPNQPQHF. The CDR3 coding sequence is TGTGCCAGCAGCTTAATGGGCCCTAATCAGCCCCAGCATTTT.

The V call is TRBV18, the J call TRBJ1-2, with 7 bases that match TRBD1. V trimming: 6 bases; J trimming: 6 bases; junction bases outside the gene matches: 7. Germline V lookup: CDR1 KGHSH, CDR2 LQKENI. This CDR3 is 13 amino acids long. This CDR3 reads CASSPGTADGYTF. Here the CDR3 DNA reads TGTGCCAGCTCCCCTGGGACAGCAGATGGCTACACCTTC.

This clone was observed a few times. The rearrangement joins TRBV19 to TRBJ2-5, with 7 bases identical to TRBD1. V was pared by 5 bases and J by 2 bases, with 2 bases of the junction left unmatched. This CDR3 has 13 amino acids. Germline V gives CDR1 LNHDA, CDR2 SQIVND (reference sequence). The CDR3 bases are TGTGCCAGTAGTTGGGGACAGCAAGAGACCCAGTACTTC. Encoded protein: CASSWGQQETQYF.

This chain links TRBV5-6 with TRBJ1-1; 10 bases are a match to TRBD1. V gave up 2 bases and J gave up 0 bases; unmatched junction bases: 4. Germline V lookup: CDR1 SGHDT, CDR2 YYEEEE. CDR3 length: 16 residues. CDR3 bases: TGTGCCAGCAGCTTTAGGACAGGGGGGATGAACACTGAAGCTTTCTTT. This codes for CASSFRTGGMNTEAFF.

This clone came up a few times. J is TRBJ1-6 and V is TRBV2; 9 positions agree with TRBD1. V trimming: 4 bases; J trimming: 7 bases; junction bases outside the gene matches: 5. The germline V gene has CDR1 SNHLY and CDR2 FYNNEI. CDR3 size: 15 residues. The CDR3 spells CASSGGQGGNSPLHF. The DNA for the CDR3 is TGTGCCAGCAGTGGGGGACAGGGCGGGAATTCACCCCTCCACTTT. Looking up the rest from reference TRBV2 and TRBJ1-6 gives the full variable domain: EPEVTQTPSHQVTQMGQEVILRCVPISNHLYFYWYRQILGQKVEFLVSFYNNEISEKSEIFDDQFSVERPDGSNFTLKIRSTKLEDSAMYFCASSGGQGGNSPLHFGNGTRLTVT.

The CDR3 DNA is TGTGCCAGCAGGAGGCAGGGCTCCAATGAGCAGTTCTTC. Translated: CASRRQGSNEQFF. The chain couples TRBV28 to TRBJ2-1; D may be TRBD1 (5 bases). Germline assignment: CDR1 MDHEN and CDR2 SYDVKM. V was clipped by 6 bases and J by 6 bases, with 12 bases between them. The CDR3 length is 13 residues.

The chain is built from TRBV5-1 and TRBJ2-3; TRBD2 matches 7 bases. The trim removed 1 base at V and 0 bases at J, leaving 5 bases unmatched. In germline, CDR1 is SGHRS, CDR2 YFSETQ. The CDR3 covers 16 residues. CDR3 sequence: CASSLITGGSTDTQYF. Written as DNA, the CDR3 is TGCGCCAGCAGCTTGATAACGGGGGGAAGCACAGATACGCAGTATTTT.

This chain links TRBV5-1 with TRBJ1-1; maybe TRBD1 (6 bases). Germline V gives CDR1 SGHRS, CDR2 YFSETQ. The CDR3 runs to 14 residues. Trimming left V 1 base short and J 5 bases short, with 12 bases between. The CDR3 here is CASSLINRDTEAFF. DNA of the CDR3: TGCGCCAGCAGCTTGATTAACAGGGATACTGAAGCTTTCTTT. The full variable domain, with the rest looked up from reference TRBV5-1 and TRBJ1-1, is KAGVTQTPRYLIKTRGQQVTLSCSPISGHRSVSWYQQTPGQGLQFLFEYFSETQRNKGNFPGRFSGRQFSNSRSEMNVSTLELGDSALYLCASSLINRDTEAFFGQGTRLTVV.

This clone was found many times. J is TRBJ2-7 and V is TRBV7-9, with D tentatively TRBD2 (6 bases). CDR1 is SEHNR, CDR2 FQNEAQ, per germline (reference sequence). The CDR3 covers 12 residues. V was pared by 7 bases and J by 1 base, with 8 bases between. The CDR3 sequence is CASTGLSYEQYF. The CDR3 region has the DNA TGTGCCAGCACGGGACTTTCCTACGAGCAGTACTTC.

Here the CDR3 reads CASGTTGVSEAFF. DNA of the CDR3: TGCGCCAGCGGTACCACGGGGGTTTCTGAAGCTTTCTTT. The chain joins TRBV5-1 to TRBJ1-1; TRBD1 might be the D (5 bases). The CDR3 has 13 residues. V lost 7 bases and J lost 6, with 16 bases in between. Germline lookup yields CDR1 SGHRS and CDR2 YFSETQ.

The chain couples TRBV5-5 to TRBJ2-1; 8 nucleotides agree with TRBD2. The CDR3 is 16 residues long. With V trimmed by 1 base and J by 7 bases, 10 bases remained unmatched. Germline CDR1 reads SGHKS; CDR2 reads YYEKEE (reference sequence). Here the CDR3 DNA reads TGTGCCAGCAGCTTGACAACGGGGGGGCTGAGTAATGAGCAGTTCTTC. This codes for CASSLTTGGLSNEQFF.

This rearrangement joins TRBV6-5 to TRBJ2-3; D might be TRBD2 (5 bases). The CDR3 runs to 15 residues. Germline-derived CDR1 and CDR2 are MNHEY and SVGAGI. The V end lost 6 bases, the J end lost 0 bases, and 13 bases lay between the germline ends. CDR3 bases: TGTGCCAGCAGGGACTGGAGATCTAGCACAGATACGCAGTATTTT. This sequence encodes CASRDWRSSTDTQYF.

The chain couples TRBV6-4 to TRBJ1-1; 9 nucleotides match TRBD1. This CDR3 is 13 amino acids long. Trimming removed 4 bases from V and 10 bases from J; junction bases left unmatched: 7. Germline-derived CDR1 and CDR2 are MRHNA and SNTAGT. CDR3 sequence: CASSAGTGLGAFF. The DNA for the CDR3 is TGTGCCAGCAGTGCCGGGACAGGGCTAGGAGCTTTCTTT.

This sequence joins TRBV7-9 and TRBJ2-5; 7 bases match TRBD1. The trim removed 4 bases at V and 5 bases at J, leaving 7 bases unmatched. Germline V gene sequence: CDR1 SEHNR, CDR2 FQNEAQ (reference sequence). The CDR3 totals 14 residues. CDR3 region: CASSSQGSGETQYF. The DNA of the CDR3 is TGTGCCAGCAGCTCACAGGGGAGTGGGGAGACCCAGTACTTC.

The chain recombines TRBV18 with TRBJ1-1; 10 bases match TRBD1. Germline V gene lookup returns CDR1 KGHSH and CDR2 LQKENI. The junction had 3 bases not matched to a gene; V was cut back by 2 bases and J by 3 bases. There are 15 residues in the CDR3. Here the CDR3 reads CASSPGQGVYTEAFF. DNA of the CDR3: TGTGCCAGCTCACCAGGACAGGGGGTCTACACTGAAGCTTTCTTT.

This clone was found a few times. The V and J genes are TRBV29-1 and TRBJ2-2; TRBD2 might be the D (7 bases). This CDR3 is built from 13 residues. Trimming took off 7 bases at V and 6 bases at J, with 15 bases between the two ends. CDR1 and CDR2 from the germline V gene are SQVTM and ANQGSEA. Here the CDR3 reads CSAGGAVSGELFF. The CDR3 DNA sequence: TGCAGCGCTGGGGGGGCAGTCTCCGGGGAGCTGTTTTTT.

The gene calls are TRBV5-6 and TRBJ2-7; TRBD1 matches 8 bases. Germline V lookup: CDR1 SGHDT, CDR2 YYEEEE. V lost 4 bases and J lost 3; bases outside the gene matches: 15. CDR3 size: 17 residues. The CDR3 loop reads CASSRLNSRGLGYEQYF. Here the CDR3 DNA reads TGTGCCAGCAGCCGACTGAATAGCAGGGGGCTAGGCTACGAGCAGTACTTC.

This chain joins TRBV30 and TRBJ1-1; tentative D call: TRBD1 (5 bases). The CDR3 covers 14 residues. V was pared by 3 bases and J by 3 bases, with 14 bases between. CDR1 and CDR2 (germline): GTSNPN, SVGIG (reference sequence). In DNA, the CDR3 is TGTGCCTGGAGAACTTCCGGGGGTCACACTGAAGCTTTCTTT. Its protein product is CAWRTSGGHTEAFF.

The CDR3 nucleotides read TGCGCCAGCAGCCTGGGACAGGAGTATCGAGCTTTCTTT. Translation gives CASSLGQEYRAFF. The gene calls are TRBV5-1 and TRBJ1-1; 8 bases line up with TRBD1. V shed 4 bases, J shed 10 bases, and the junction held 9 bases outside the gene matches. The CDR3 length is 13 residues. CDR1 and CDR2 (germline): SGHRS, YFSETQ.